Listed below are T cell receptor beta chains from one sample, sequenced in a study of vaccination effects on CD4 cells after COVID-19. Antigens of these TCRs are unknown. Produced via immunoSEQ multiplex PCR; TCRdb's table is partial and in-frame only. Of 20,000 to 25,000 clones listed, roughly 74% are singletons. The starting material was CD4+ T cells from PBMCs cultured with a peptide pool, obtained before COVID-19 vaccination. All receptors derive from a human donor who had a prior SARS-CoV-2 infection. Both conserved end residues are part of each CDR3. The order of the fields is D gene, J gene, clone size, V gene, CDR3 protein, CDR3 DNA. A D gene is named only where the DNA matches it firmly. A row's size may be missing; if present it is once, few, many or a size class.

D: -
J: TRBJ2-7
size: -
V: TRBV7-2
CDR3: CASSRDFHLGEQYF
DNA: TGTGCCAGCAGCCGGGACTTCCACCTGGGCGAGCAGTACTTC

D: TRBD2
J: TRBJ2-2
size: few
V: TRBV7-9
CDR3: CASSLALAGDIGELFF
DNA: TGTGCCAGCAGCTTAGCACTAGCGGGAGATATCGGGGAGCTGTTTTTT

D: -
J: TRBJ2-2
size: -
V: TRBV4-3
CDR3: CASSRRLTYVNTGELFF
DNA: TGCGCCAGCAGCCGAAGACTAACTTATGTGAACACCGGGGAGCTGTTTTTT

D: -
J: TRBJ1-2
size: -
V: TRBV9
CDR3: CASSPRTYVDGYTF
DNA: TGTGCCAGCAGCCCCCGGACCTACGTCGATGGCTACACCTTC

D: TRBD2
J: TRBJ2-5
size: -
V: TRBV7-2
CDR3: CASSFGGETQYF
DNA: TGTGCCAGTAGCTTCGGGGGGGAGACCCAGTACTTC

D: -
J: TRBJ1-5
size: few
V: TRBV4-2
CDR3: CASSQESLAGRDQPQHF
DNA: TGTGCCAGCAGCCAAGAGTCCTTGGCGGGCAGGGATCAGCCCCAGCATTTT

D: -
J: TRBJ2-7
size: -
V: TRBV19
CDR3: CASSVGPGSYEQYF
DNA: TGTGCCAGTAGTGTCGGCCCGGGCTCCTACGAGCAGTACTTC

D: -
J: TRBJ2-3
size: -
V: TRBV15
CDR3: CATSRDQYTGRSTDTQYF
DNA: TGTGCCACCAGCAGAGATCAATATACAGGGAGAAGCACAGATACGCAGTATTTT

D: TRBD2
J: TRBJ2-5
size: -
V: TRBV5-1
CDR3: CASSLSSGTQETQYF
DNA: TGCGCCAGCAGCCTGTCTAGCGGGACTCAAGAGACCCAGTACTTC

D: -
J: TRBJ1-1
size: -
V: TRBV5-4
CDR3: CASSLDSGMNTEAFF
DNA: TGTGCCAGCAGCTTGGACAGCGGGATGAACACTGAAGCTTTCTTT

D: TRBD1
J: TRBJ1-3
size: -
V: TRBV18
CDR3: CASSPETGPGNTIYF
DNA: TGTGCCAGCTCACCCGAGACAGGGCCTGGAAACACCATATATTTT

D: TRBD1
J: TRBJ2-1
size: -
V: TRBV24-1
CDR3: CATSVAGTGDFNEQFF
DNA: TGTGCCACCAGTGTGGCAGGGACAGGGGACTTCAATGAGCAGTTCTTC

D: TRBD2
J: TRBJ2-7
size: -
V: TRBV7-8
CDR3: CASSLLLAGGTYEQYF
DNA: TGTGCCAGCAGCTTACTATTAGCGGGGGGGACCTACGAGCAGTACTTC

D: -
J: TRBJ1-1
size: -
V: TRBV18
CDR3: CASSLSDGNTEAFF
DNA: TGTGCCAGCTCACTCTCAGACGGGAACACTGAAGCTTTCTTT

D: -
J: TRBJ1-1
size: -
V: TRBV30
CDR3: CAWSVAENYLAPPEAFF
DNA: TGTGCCTGGAGTGTGGCCGAAAACTACCTGGCCCCACCTGAAGCTTTCTTT

D: TRBD1
J: TRBJ2-7
size: once
V: TRBV6-5
CDR3: CASSYRQGATYEQYF
DNA: TGTGCCAGCAGTTACCGACAGGGGGCCACCTACGAGCAGTACTTC

D: -
J: TRBJ2-3
size: few
V: TRBV7-2
CDR3: CASSSRAADTQYF
DNA: TGTGCCAGCAGCTCTCGAGCGGCAGATACGCAGTATTTT

D: TRBD1
J: TRBJ2-5
size: -
V: TRBV5-1
CDR3: CASSSTGEETQYF
DNA: TGCGCCAGCAGCTCGACAGGGGAAGAGACCCAGTACTTC

D: TRBD1
J: TRBJ2-5
size: -
V: TRBV5-1
CDR3: CASSLSGGEETQYF
DNA: TGCGCCAGCAGCTTGTCAGGGGGTGAAGAGACCCAGTACTTC

D: TRBD1
J: TRBJ2-3
size: -
V: TRBV23-1
CDR3: CASRPWDRGTDTQYF
DNA: TGCGCCAGCAGACCCTGGGACAGGGGGACAGATACGCAGTATTTT

D: TRBD2
J: TRBJ2-5
size: -
V: TRBV3-1/TRBV3-2
CDR3: CASSQVWGRGGRETQYF
DNA: TGTGCCAGCAGCCAAGTCTGGGGGCGGGGGGGCCGAGAGACCCAGTACTTC

D: -
J: TRBJ1-2
size: -
V: TRBV6-5
CDR3: CASSYSTEGYTF
DNA: TGTGCCAGCAGTTACTCTACAGAAGGCTACACCTTC

D: -
J: TRBJ2-5
size: -
V: TRBV5-1
CDR3: CASSLGQQETQYF
DNA: TGCGCCAGCAGCTTGGGGCAGCAAGAGACCCAGTACTTC

D: -
J: TRBJ1-3
size: -
V: TRBV10-3
CDR3: CAIRGNSGNTIYF
DNA: TGTGCCATCAGGGGGAACTCTGGAAACACCATATATTTT

D: -
J: TRBJ1-1
size: few
V: TRBV7-9
CDR3: CASSLGTVNTEAFF
DNA: TGTGCCAGCAGCTTAGGAACAGTGAACACTGAAGCTTTCTTT

D: TRBD1
J: TRBJ1-2
size: -
V: TRBV11-3
CDR3: CASSRDRGHGYGYTF
DNA: TGTGCCAGCAGCCGGGACAGGGGTCATGGCTATGGCTACACCTTC

D: -
J: TRBJ2-3
size: few
V: TRBV20-1
CDR3: CSASRTIRTDTQYF
DNA: TGCAGTGCTAGTAGGACTATTCGCACAGATACGCAGTATTTT

D: TRBD2
J: TRBJ2-3
size: -
V: TRBV7-3
CDR3: CASSFQGGRRSDTQYF
DNA: TGTGCCAGCAGCTTTCAGGGCGGGAGGAGGTCAGATACGCAGTATTTT

D: -
J: TRBJ2-5
size: -
V: TRBV28
CDR3: CASSLWGNSRGETQYF
DNA: TGTGCCAGCAGTTTATGGGGCAACTCCAGAGGAGAGACCCAGTACTTC

D: -
J: TRBJ1-5
size: few
V: TRBV5-1
CDR3: CASSPHPNQPQHF
DNA: TGCGCCAGCAGCCCTCACCCTAATCAGCCCCAGCATTTT

D: TRBD1
J: TRBJ1-4
size: -
V: TRBV6-5
CDR3: CASSYRQGINEKLFF
DNA: TGTGCCAGCAGCTACCGACAGGGGATAAATGAAAAACTGTTTTTT

D: -
J: TRBJ1-1
size: -
V: TRBV10-3
CDR3: CAISGEGIEAFF
DNA: TGTGCCATCAGTGGAGAAGGGATTGAAGCTTTCTTT

D: -
J: TRBJ2-7
size: few
V: TRBV28
CDR3: CASKILDGYEQYF
DNA: TGTGCCAGCAAGATTTTAGACGGCTACGAGCAGTACTTC

D: TRBD1
J: TRBJ2-7
size: -
V: TRBV5-1
CDR3: CASSLGQASYEQYF
DNA: TGCGCCAGCAGCCTAGGACAGGCCTCCTACGAGCAGTACTTC

D: -
J: TRBJ2-7
size: -
V: TRBV5-6
CDR3: CASSSDSWTHEQYF
DNA: TGTGCCAGCAGCTCCGACAGTTGGACCCACGAGCAGTACTTC

D: -
J: TRBJ2-5
size: -
V: TRBV9
CDR3: CASSVGTGAAETQYF
DNA: TGTGCCAGCAGCGTGGGAACGGGGGCGGCGGAGACCCAGTACTTC

D: -
J: TRBJ1-1
size: -
V: TRBV4-3
CDR3: CASTKDRNTEAFF
DNA: TGCGCCAGCACTAAGGACAGGAACACTGAAGCTTTCTTT

D: TRBD1
J: TRBJ1-2
size: large
V: TRBV6-1
CDR3: CASSEDRAPYGYTF
DNA: TGTGCCAGCAGTGAGGACAGGGCCCCCTATGGCTACACCTTC

D: -
J: TRBJ1-1
size: -
V: TRBV4-2
CDR3: CASSQDLQEMNTEAFF
DNA: TGTGCCAGCAGCCAAGATCTACAGGAGATGAACACTGAAGCTTTCTTT

D: TRBD1
J: TRBJ1-1
size: -
V: TRBV4-1
CDR3: CASSQEPRTGLEAFF
DNA: TGCGCCAGCAGCCAAGAACCGCGGACAGGGCTTGAAGCTTTCTTT

D: -
J: TRBJ2-3
size: -
V: TRBV4-1
CDR3: CASSQVAQPSDTQYF
DNA: TGCGCCAGCAGCCAAGTGGCTCAGCCTTCAGATACGCAGTATTTT

D: -
J: TRBJ2-3
size: -
V: TRBV6-6
CDR3: CASSYWQFKDTQYF
DNA: TGTGCCAGCAGTTACTGGCAGTTCAAGGATACGCAGTATTTT

D: TRBD1
J: TRBJ1-1
size: -
V: TRBV4-1
CDR3: CASSRNTDRVGTEAFF
DNA: TGCGCCAGCAGCCGGAACACTGACAGGGTAGGCACTGAAGCTTTCTTT

D: -
J: TRBJ2-2
size: -
V: TRBV2
CDR3: CASKLEQGNTGELFF
DNA: TGTGCCAGCAAATTGGAACAGGGTAACACCGGGGAGCTGTTTTTT

D: -
J: TRBJ2-5
size: -
V: TRBV27
CDR3: CASSPMGTLSPRETQYF
DNA: TGTGCCAGCAGCCCCATGGGGACCTTATCCCCCCGGGAGACCCAGTACTTC

D: -
J: TRBJ2-7
size: -
V: TRBV27
CDR3: CASSLYGYLDEQYF
DNA: TGTGCCAGCAGTTTGTACGGGTACTTAGACGAGCAGTACTTC

D: -
J: TRBJ2-1
size: -
V: TRBV7-2
CDR3: CASSGAYNEQFF
DNA: TGTGCCAGCTCTGGTGCATACAATGAGCAGTTCTTC